The 29 T cell receptor beta chains presented below share a single source sample, sequenced in a study of blood T cells in healthy people across ages. The authors ran a second PCR of roughly 6 to 11 cycles using a sample-barcoded 5' primer and a J-beta primer mix. TCRdb analysed the 5' RACE reads with MiXCR anew, one entry per CDR3 protein. Among around 800,000 distinct CDR3 sequences listed, about half were seen once. The sequencing input was blood. These TCRs come from an older man in good health.

A few counts support this clonotype. The chain uses TRBV10-3 and TRBJ2-7; perhaps TRBD1 as D (6 bases). The germline V gene has CDR1 ENHRY and CDR2 SYGVKD. The ends were cut back, 2 bases at V and 0 bases at J, with 14 bases in the middle. CDR3 length: 16 residues. The CDR3 DNA follows: TGTGCCATCAGTGAGGGGGGACAAATAAGCTCCTACGAGCAGTACTTC. Translation: CAISEGGQISSYEQYF.

This rearrangement joins TRBV7-6 to TRBJ1-1; the match to TRBD1 covers 7 bases. The CDR3 is 14 amino acids. The V gene end was trimmed by 5 bases and the J gene end by 5 bases; junction bases not matched to a gene: 8. In germline, CDR1 is SGHVS, CDR2 FNYEAQ. CDR3 nucleotides: TGTGCCAGCAGCCCACAACAGGGGATAACTGAAGCTTTCTTT. Translating it yields CASSPQQGITEAFF.

This clonotype showed up just a few times. The CDR3 loop reads CASSQQLGVESTDTQYF. The CDR3 DNA sequence: TGCGCCAGCAGCCAACAGTTAGGAGTTGAGAGCACAGATACGCAGTATTTT. The rearrangement links TRBV4-3 to TRBJ2-3; D is ambiguous. The CDR3 spans 17 residues. Germline assignment: CDR1 LGHNA and CDR2 YSLEER. V was shortened by 2 bases and J by 0 bases, with 15 bases between the two germline ends.

The V call is TRBV10-1, the J call TRBJ2-5, with D unclear. The J call could be wrong; TRBJ2-7 is a better fit for the DNA end. The CDR3 extends over 13 amino acids. Germline V gene data show CDR1 as WNHNN and CDR2 as SYGVQD (reference sequence). The CDR3 reads CASAGEWPAEQYF. Written as DNA, the CDR3 is TGCGCCAGCGCCGGAGAATGGCCCGCCGAGCAGTACTTC.

The chain links TRBV14 to TRBJ2-1, with 9 nucleotides matching TRBD2. Germline V lookup: CDR1 SGHDN, CDR2 FVKESK. The CDR3 runs to 15 residues. Trimming took 1 base from V and 8 from J; bases not matched to a gene: 6. CDR3 coding DNA: TGTGCCAGCAGCCAAGGTGTTAGCGGGAGCGATGAGCAGTTCTTC. It is translated as CASSQGVSGSDEQFF.

The CDR3 DNA sequence: TGTGCCAGCAGCGAGGGGGGGCGGCACATTCAGTACTTC. This codes for CASSEGGRHIQYF. This rearrangement joins TRBV6-5 to TRBJ2-4; TRBD2 is a possible D gene (7 bases). V shed 6 bases and J shed 8 bases, with 14 bases lying between them. CDR3 length equals 13 residues. In germline, CDR1 is MNHEY, CDR2 SVGAGI.

This clonotype was seen ten or more times. The genes are TRBV4-1 and TRBJ2-7, with 13 bases lining up with TRBD2. CDR3 length: 19 amino acids. Germline V CDR1 and CDR2: MGHRA, YSYEKL. V trimming: 5 bases; J trimming: 5 bases; junction bases outside the gene matches: 18. CDR3 nucleotides: TGCGCCAGCAGCTTCCGGGACAAGGGACTAGCGGGGACCCCGAACGAGCAGTACTTC. It encodes CASSFRDKGLAGTPNEQYF.

The V call is TRBV20-1, the J call TRBJ2-3; D tentatively reads TRBD1 or TRBD2 (6 bases each). The germline CDR1 and CDR2 sequences are DFQATT and SNEGSKA (reference sequence). The V and J ends lost 6 bases and 2 bases respectively, with 15 bases between them. The CDR3 is made up of 14 amino acids. This CDR3 is CSAPGVAVTDTQYF. The CDR3 DNA sequence: TGCAGTGCCCCAGGGGTAGCGGTCACAGATACGCAGTATTTT.

The chain links TRBV18 to TRBJ2-7, with TRBD1 matching over 7 bases. This CDR3 is built from 14 residues. CDR1 KGHSH and CDR2 LQKENI come from the germline V gene. The V segment lost 3 bases and the J segment 2 bases; nucleotides outside the gene matches: 4. CDR3 in DNA: TGTGCCAGCTCACCGACAGGGAATCCCTACGAGCAGTACTTC. It translates to CASSPTGNPYEQYF.

The gene calls are TRBV12-3 or TRBV12-4 and TRBJ1-1; D is perhaps TRBD1 (6 bases). Trimming took 5 bases from V and 2 from J, leaving 12 bases between them. The CDR3 runs 14 residues. The CDR3 here is CASSHREANTEAFF. CDR3 nucleotide sequence: TGTGCCAGCAGTCACAGGGAGGCAAACACTGAAGCTTTCTTT.

Turning to this clonotype: A junction boundary mismatches the germline segment, possibly from a read error. This chain uses TRBV6-5 with TRBJ1-5, with a possible D match to TRBD1 (6 bases). Germline loops: CDR1 MNHEY, CDR2 SVGAGI. This CDR3 has 12 amino acids. The CDR3 DNA follows: TGTGCCAGCAGACCCCTCTGGGGGCCCCGGCATTTT. Residues: CASRPLWGPRHF.

J is TRBJ1-2 and V is TRBV7-2; 7 positions match TRBD1. The V segment lost 2 bases and the J segment 7 bases; nucleotides outside the gene matches: 7. Germline lookup yields CDR1 SGHTA and CDR2 FQGNSA. The CDR3 totals 14 residues. The CDR3 here is CASSLKNRGGGYTF. The CDR3 DNA reads as TGTGCCAGCAGCTTAAAGAACAGGGGTGGTGGCTACACCTTC.

The sample holds a few counts of this clonotype. V gene TRBV9 combines with J gene TRBJ1-6; 7 bases align to TRBD1. V trimming: 3 bases; J trimming: 5 bases; junction bases outside the gene matches: 20. In germline, CDR1 is SGDLS, CDR2 YYNGEE. This CDR3 has 20 amino acids. The DNA of the CDR3 is TGTGCCAGCAGCGCATATCCCTTCACAGGGGCCGGTGGGAATAATTCACCCCTCCACTTT. Encoded protein: CASSAYPFTGAGGNNSPLHF.

The chain joins TRBV27 to TRBJ2-3; D not certain. Germline V lookup: CDR1 MNHEY, CDR2 SMNVEV (reference sequence). Trimming shortened V by 1 base and J by 2 bases, and 4 bases separated the two germline ends. CDR3 length: 13 residues. CDR3 DNA sequence: TGTGCCAGCAGTTTATGGGACACAGATACGCAGTATTTT. The encoded protein is CASSLWDTDTQYF.

This clonotype was picked up a small number of times. The rearrangement links TRBV9 to TRBJ2-1, with D possibly TRBD2 on 5 matching bases. CDR1 and CDR2 from the germline V gene are SGDLS and YYNGEE. Trimming took off 0 bases at V and 5 bases at J, with 12 bases between the two ends. The length of the CDR3 is 15 residues. In nucleotides, the CDR3 is TGTGCCAGCAGCGTAGAACTAGGATTCCACAATGAGCAGTTCTTC. Protein: CASSVELGFHNEQFF.

The chain is built from TRBV7-3 and TRBJ2-3, with 14 bases aligning to TRBD2. Germline V gene sequence: CDR1 SGHTA, CDR2 FQGTGA. Trimming at V came to 5 bases and at J to 6 bases, leaving 7 bases not matched to a gene. The CDR3 spans 16 residues. The CDR3 loop is CASSRERTSGRDTQYF. The CDR3 DNA reads TGTGCCAGCAGCCGCGAACGGACTAGCGGGAGGGATACGCAGTATTTT.

This chain connects TRBV16 to TRBJ2-6, with 10 bases aligning to TRBD1. Per the germline V gene, CDR1 is KGHSY and CDR2 is FQNENV. CDR3 length: 16 residues. Losses at the gene ends were 4 bases for V and 4 bases for J; bases not matched to a gene: 4. The CDR3: CASSRDRGPGANVLTF. The CDR3 DNA follows: TGTGCCAGCAGCCGGGACAGGGGCCCCGGGGCCAACGTCCTGACTTTC.

Notes on this clonotype: A clone one base away is much larger, so this may be a read error. The chain joins TRBV28 to TRBJ2-1; 13 bases line up with TRBD2. The J call may be wrong; the DNA end is better matched by TRBJ2-7. This CDR3 contains 16 residues. Germline V lookup: CDR1 MDHEN, CDR2 SYDVKM. DNA for the CDR3: TGTGCCAGCAGTTCCCCGGGACTAGCGGGACACAATGAGCAGTACTTC. Translating gives CASSSPGLAGHNEQYF.

On this clonotype: This may come from a read error, since a much larger clone is one base off. The J gene is TRBJ2-1, the V gene TRBV4-3, with a possible D match to TRBD2 (6 bases). Germline lookup yields CDR1 LGHNA and CDR2 YSLEER. V lost 8 bases, J lost 1 base, and 15 bases lay in between. The CDR3 has 15 residues. The CDR3 protein is CASCLASASYNEQFF. The CDR3, as DNA: TGCGCCAGCTGCCTTGCTAGCGCATCCTACAATGAGCAGTTCTTC.

Concerning this clonotype: Relative to the germline gene, one junction end is altered; a read error may explain this. The chain combines TRBV7-9 with TRBJ2-5; 10 nucleotides align to TRBD1. CDR1 SEHNR and CDR2 FQNEAQ come from the germline V gene (reference sequence). The CDR3 totals 17 residues. The CDR3 DNA is TGTGCCAACAGCCTACACATCGGACAGGGGGTCGGCAATGAGCAGTACTTC. Its protein is CANSLHIGQGVGNEQYF.

This clonotype turned up a few times. The chain links TRBV7-9 to TRBJ1-4; D is ambiguous. The CDR3 spans 12 residues. Trimming took off 3 bases at V and 11 bases at J, with 10 bases between the two ends. The germline V gene encodes CDR1 SEHNR and CDR2 FQNEAQ (reference sequence). The CDR3 DNA follows: TGTGCCAGCAGCTTGGGCGGGGAGAAACTGTTTTTT. Translation gives CASSLGGEKLFF. The full variable domain, in which reference TRBV7-9 and TRBJ1-4 provide the parts outside the CDR3, is DTGVSQNPRHKITKRGQNVTFRCDPISEHNRLYWYRQTLGQGPEFLTYFQNEAQLEKSRLLSDRFSAERPKGSFSTLEIQRTEQGDSAMYLCASSLGGEKLFFGSGTQLSVL.

Ten or more counts support this clonotype. This chain uses TRBV6-2 or TRBV6-3 with TRBJ2-4; 9 bases are shared with TRBD2. This CDR3 has 12 residues. Germline V gives CDR1 MNHEY, CDR2 SVGEGT. The trim removed 7 bases at V and 9 bases at J, leaving 4 bases unmatched. CDR3 in DNA: TGTGCCAGCACACCAGCGGGAGGCATTCAGTACTTC. This sequence encodes CASTPAGGIQYF.

The V gene is TRBV5-1, the J gene TRBJ2-7, with a possible D match to TRBD2 (6 bases). Trimming removed 0 bases at V and 0 bases at J, with 19 bases between. This CDR3 spans 18 amino acids. Germline values: CDR1 SGHRS, CDR2 YFSETQ. CDR3 DNA sequence: TGCGCCAGCAGCTTGGGACCCGGAGGGTACCAAAGCTCCTACGAGCAGTACTTC. Its translation: CASSLGPGGYQSSYEQYF.

Comment on this clonotype: One base away lies a much larger clone, so this may be a sequencing read error. This rearrangement joins TRBV7-2 to TRBJ2-1; a possible D gene is TRBD2 (5 bases). The J call may be faulty, since TRBJ2-7 better matches the DNA end. Per the germline V gene, CDR1 is SGHTA and CDR2 is FQGNSA. The CDR3 totals 15 residues. The CDR3 sequence: CASSLAASSYNEQYF. CDR3 in DNA: TGTGCCAGCAGCTTAGCGGCTAGCTCCTACAATGAGCAGTACTTC.

The gene calls are TRBV18 and TRBJ1-1; D uncertain. V lost 1 base to trimming and J lost 0 bases, with 9 bases between them. Germline lookup yields CDR1 KGHSH and CDR2 LQKENI. This CDR3 region has 15 residues. The CDR3 region has the DNA TGTGCCAGCTCACCACTTGAAGGCTTGAACACTGAAGCTTTCTTT. It encodes CASSPLEGLNTEAFF.

This clonotype was counted between two and nine times. The chain links TRBV30 to TRBJ2-5; 10 nucleotides align to TRBD1. V trimming: 4 bases; J trimming: 3 bases; junction bases outside the gene matches: 2. Germline loops: CDR1 GTSNPN, CDR2 SVGIG (reference sequence). The CDR3 is made up of 13 amino acids. The CDR3 DNA follows: TGTGCCTGGACTGGGACAGGGGAAGAGACCCAGTACTTC. Protein sequence: CAWTGTGEETQYF.

The chain has TRBV20-1 and TRBJ2-7, with TRBD2 matching 9 bases. V shed 6 bases, J shed 3 bases, and the junction held 9 bases outside the gene matches. Looked up from germline, CDR1 is DFQATT and CDR2 is SNEGSKA (reference sequence). CDR3 length equals 14 residues. CDR3 in amino acids: CSAPEGLALYEQYF. CDR3 bases: TGCAGTGCCCCCGAGGGACTAGCTCTCTACGAGCAGTACTTC.

This chain uses TRBV7-2 with TRBJ2-4; weak D call: TRBD1 (7 bases). V dropped 3 bases and J dropped 4 bases, with 13 bases sitting between them. From germline, CDR1 is SGHTA and CDR2 FQGNSA. The CDR3 has 15 residues. The CDR3: CASSFGGGQKNIQYF. The CDR3 DNA sequence: TGTGCCAGCAGCTTCGGAGGGGGACAGAAAAACATTCAGTACTTC.

Only a few counts were recorded for this clonotype. The rearrangement joins TRBV10-3 to TRBJ2-3; 7 nucleotides match TRBD1. The CDR3 covers 15 residues. Germline trimming cut 3 bases from V and 2 bases from J; bases unmatched to any gene: 5. The V gene's germline CDR1 is ENHRY and CDR2 SYGVKD. CDR3 amino acids: CAISERDSHTDTQYF. In DNA, the CDR3 is TGTGCCATCAGTGAAAGGGACAGCCACACAGATACGCAGTATTTT.